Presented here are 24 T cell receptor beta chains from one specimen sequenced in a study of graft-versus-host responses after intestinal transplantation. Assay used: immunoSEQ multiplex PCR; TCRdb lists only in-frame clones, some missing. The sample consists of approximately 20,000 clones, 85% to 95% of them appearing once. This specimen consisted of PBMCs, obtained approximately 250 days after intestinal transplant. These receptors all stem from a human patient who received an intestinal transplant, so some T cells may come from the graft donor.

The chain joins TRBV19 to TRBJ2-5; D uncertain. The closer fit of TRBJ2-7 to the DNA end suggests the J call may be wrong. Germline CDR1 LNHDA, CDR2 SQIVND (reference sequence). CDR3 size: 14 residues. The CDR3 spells CASSIAGASYEQYF. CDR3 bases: TGTGCCAGTAGTATAGCAGGCGCGTCCTACGAGCAGTACTTC.

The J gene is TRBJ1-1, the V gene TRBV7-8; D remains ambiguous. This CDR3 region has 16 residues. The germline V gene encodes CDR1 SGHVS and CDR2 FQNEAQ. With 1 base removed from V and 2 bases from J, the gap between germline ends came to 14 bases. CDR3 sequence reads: CASSLVITEPNTEAFF. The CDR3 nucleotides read TGTGCCAGCAGCTTAGTTATCACAGAACCTAACACTGAAGCTTTCTTT.

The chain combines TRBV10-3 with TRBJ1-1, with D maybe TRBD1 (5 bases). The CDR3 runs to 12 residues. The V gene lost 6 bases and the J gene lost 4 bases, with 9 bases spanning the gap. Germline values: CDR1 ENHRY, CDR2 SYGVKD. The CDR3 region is CAISSQGTEAFF. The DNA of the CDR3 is TGTGCCATCAGCTCGCAGGGCACTGAAGCTTTCTTT.

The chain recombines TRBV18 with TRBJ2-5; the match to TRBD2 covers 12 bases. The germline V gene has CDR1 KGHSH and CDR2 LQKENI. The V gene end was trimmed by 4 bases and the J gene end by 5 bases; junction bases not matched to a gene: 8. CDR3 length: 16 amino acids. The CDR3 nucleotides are TGTGCCAGCTCACGACGACTAGCGGGAGATATGGAGACCCAGTACTTC. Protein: CASSRRLAGDMETQYF. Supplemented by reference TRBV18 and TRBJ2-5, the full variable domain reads NAGVMQNPRHLVRRRGQEARLRCSPMKGHSHVYWYRQLPEEGLKFMVYLQKENIIDESGMPKERFSAEFPKEGPSILRIQQVVRGDSAAYFCASSRRLAGDMETQYFGPGTRLLVL.

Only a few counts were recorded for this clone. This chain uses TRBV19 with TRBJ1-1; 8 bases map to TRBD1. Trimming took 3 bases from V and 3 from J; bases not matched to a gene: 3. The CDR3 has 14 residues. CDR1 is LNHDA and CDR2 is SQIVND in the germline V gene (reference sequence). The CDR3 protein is CASSIGTGHTEAFF. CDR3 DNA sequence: TGTGCCAGTAGTATCGGGACAGGCCACACTGAAGCTTTCTTT.

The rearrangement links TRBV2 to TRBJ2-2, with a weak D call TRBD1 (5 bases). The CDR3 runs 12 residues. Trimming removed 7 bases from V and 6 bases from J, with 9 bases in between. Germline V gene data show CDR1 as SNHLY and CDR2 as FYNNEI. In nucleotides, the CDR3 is TGTGCCAGCATCAGGGTGTCCGGGGAGCTGTTTTTT. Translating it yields CASIRVSGELFF.

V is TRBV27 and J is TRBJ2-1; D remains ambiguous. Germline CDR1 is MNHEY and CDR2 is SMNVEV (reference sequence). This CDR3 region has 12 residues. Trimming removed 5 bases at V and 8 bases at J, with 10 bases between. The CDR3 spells CASSPGWDEQFF. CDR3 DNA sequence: TGTGCCAGCAGTCCCGGATGGGATGAGCAGTTCTTC.

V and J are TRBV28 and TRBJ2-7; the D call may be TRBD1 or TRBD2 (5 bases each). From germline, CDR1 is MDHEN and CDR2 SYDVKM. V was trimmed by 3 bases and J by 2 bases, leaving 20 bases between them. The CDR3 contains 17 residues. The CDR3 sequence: CASSFRQSGPGPYEQYF. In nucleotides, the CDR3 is TGTGCCAGCAGTTTCCGGCAATCAGGACCGGGACCCTACGAGCAGTACTTC. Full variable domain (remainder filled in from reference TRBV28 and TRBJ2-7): DVKVTQSSRYLVKRTGEKVFLECVQDMDHENMFWYRQDPGLGLRLIYFSYDVKMKEKGDIPEGYSVSREKKERFSLILESASTNQTSMYLCASSFRQSGPGPYEQYFGPGTRLTVT.

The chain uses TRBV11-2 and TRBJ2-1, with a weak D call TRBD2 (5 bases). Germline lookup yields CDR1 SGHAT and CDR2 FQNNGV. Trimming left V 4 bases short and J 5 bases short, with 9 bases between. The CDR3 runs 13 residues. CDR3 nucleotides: TGTGCCAGCAGCTCGACTATCCACAATGAGCAGTTCTTC. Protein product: CASSSTIHNEQFF.

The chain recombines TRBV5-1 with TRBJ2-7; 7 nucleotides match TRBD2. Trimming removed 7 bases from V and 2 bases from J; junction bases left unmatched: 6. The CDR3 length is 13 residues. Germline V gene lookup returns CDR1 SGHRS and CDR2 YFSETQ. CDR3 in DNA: TGCGCCAGCCGAGCGGGGTCTCCCTACGAGCAGTACTTC. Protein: CASRAGSPYEQYF.

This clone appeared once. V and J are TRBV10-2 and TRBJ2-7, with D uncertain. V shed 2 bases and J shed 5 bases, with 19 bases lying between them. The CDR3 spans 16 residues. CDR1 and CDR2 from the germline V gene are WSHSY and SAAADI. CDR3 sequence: CASSENPFTEFHEQYF. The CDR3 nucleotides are TGCGCCAGCAGTGAGAACCCTTTTACAGAGTTCCACGAGCAGTACTTC.

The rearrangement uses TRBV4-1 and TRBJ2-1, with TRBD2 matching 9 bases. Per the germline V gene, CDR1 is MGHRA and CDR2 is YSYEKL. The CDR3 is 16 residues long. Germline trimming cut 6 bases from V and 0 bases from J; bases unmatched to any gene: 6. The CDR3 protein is CASSRGRGGSYNEQFF. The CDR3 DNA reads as TGCGCCAGCAGTAGGGGGCGGGGGGGCTCCTACAATGAGCAGTTCTTC.

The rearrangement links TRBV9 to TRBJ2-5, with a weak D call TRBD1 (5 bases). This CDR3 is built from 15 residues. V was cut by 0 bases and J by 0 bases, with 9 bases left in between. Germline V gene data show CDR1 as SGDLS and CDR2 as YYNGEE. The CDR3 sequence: CASSVGSRDQETQYF. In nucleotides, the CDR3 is TGTGCCAGCAGCGTAGGGTCCAGGGACCAAGAGACCCAGTACTTC.

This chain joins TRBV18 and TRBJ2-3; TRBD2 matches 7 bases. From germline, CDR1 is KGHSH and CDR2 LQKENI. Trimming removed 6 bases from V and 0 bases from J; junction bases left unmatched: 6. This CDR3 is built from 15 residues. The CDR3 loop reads CASSLSSGSTDTQYF. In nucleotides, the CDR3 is TGTGCCAGCTCCTTGTCTAGCGGTAGCACAGATACGCAGTATTTT.

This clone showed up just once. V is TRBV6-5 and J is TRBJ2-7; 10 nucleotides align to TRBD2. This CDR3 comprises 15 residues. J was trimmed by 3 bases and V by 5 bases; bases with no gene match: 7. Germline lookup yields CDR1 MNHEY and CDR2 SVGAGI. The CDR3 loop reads CASSPGTSVHYEQYF. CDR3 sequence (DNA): TGTGCCAGCAGTCCCGGGACTAGCGTTCACTACGAGCAGTACTTC.

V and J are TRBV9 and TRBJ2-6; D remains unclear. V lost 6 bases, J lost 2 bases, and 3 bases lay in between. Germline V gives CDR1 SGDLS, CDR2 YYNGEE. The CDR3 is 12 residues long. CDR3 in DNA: TGTGCCAGCACCACTGGGGCCAACGTCCTGACTTTC. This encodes CASTTGANVLTF.

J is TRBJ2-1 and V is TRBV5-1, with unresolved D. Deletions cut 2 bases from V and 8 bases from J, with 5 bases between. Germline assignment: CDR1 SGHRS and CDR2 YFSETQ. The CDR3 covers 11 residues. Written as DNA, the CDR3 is TGCGCCAGCAGCTTCCTGGATGAGCAGTTCTTC. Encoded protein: CASSFLDEQFF. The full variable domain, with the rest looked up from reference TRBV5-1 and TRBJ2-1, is KAGVTQTPRYLIKTRGQQVTLSCSPISGHRSVSWYQQTPGQGLQFLFEYFSETQRNKGNFPGRFSGRQFSNSRSEMNVSTLELGDSALYLCASSFLDEQFFGPGTRLTVL.

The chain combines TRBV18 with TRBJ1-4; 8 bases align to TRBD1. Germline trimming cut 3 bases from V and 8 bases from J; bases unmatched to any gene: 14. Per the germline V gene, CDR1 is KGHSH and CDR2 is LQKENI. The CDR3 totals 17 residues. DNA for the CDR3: TGTGCCAGCTCACCGACGGGACAGGAAGGCTTCATCGAAAAACTGTTTTTT. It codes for CASSPTGQEGFIEKLFF.

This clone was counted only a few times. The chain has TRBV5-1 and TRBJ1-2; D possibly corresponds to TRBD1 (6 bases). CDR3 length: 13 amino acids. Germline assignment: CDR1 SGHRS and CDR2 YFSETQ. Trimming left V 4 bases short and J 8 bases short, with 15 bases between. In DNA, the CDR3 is TGCGCCAGCAGCGGTGATGGGGGGCAGGGCTACACCTTC. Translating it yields CASSGDGGQGYTF.

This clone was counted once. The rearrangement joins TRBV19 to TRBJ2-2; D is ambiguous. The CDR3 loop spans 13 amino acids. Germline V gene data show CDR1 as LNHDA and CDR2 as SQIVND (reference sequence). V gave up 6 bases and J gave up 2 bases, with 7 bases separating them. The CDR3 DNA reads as TGTGCCAGTAGCCCTCTAAACACCGGGGAGCTGTTTTTT. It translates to CASSPLNTGELFF.

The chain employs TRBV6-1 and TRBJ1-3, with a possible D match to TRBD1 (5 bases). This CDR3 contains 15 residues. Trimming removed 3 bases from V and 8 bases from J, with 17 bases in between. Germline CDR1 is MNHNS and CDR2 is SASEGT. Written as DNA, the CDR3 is TGTGCCAGCAGTGAGGGCCGGGGTGCGGGACACACCATATATTTT. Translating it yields CASSEGRGAGHTIYF.

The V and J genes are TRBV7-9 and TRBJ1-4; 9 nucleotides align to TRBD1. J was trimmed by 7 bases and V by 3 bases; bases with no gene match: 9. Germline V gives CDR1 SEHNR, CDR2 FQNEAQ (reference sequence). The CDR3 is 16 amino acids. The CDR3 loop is CASSLTPGQGFEKLFF. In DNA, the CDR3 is TGTGCCAGCAGCTTGACCCCGGGACAGGGATTTGAAAAACTGTTTTTT.

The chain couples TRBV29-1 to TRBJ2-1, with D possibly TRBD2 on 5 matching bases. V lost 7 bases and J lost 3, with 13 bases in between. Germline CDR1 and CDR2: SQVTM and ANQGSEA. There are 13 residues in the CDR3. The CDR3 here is CSALRGDYNEQFF. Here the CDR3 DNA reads TGCAGCGCCCTACGGGGAGACTACAATGAGCAGTTCTTC.

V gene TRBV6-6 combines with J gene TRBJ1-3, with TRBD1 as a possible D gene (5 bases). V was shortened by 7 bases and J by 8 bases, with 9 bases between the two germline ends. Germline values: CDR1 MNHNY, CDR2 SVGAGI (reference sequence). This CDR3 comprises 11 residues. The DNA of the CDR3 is TGTGCCAGCATTCTGGGGGACACCATATATTTT. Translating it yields CASILGDTIYF.